A selection of T cell receptor beta chains follows, all from one sample in a study of T cell repertoires in cytomegalovirus infection. The antigens of these receptors remain unknown. Using its own MiXCR run on the reads, TCRdb lists one record per CDR3 protein. The sample holds some 120,000 distinct CDR3 sequences, more than 30% seen once. The specimen comprised CD8+ T cells from cultured PBMCs, sampled from culture after CMV antigen stimulation. The source is a human donor in good health (CMV status not recorded). Some clones in this sample may be carry-over from other donors' samples. Each CDR3 is given with its conserved first and last residue. The D gene is left open where the match is weak. A clone size is listed for some rows: how often the clone was seen (once, few, many), or a class if it is expanded.

j_gene	v_gene	d_gene	abundance	CDR3nt	CDR3aa
TRBJ1-6	TRBV12-3/TRBV12-4	-	-	TGTGCCAGCAGTTTAGGGGTTTGGCGGGGGGATAATTCACCCCTCCACTTT	CASSLGVWRGDNSPLHF
TRBJ2-1	TRBV7-2	-	many	TGTGCCAGCAGCTTAGCGGGGGGGGCTACTATGTATGAGCAGTTCTTC	CASSLAGGATMYEQFF
TRBJ2-7	TRBV13	-	-	TGTGCCAGCAGCTCCTCGGGACGGGACTACGAGCAGTACTTC	CASSSSGRDYEQYF
TRBJ1-5	TRBV19	-	few	TGTGCCAGTAGTATTTCAACCTTAAATCAGCCCCAGCATTTT	CASSISTLNQPQHF
TRBJ2-3	TRBV7-2	-	-	TGTGCCAGCAGGGCCGGGGGCCCAAACACAGATACGCAGTATTTT	CASRAGGPNTDTQYF
TRBJ2-1	TRBV19	TRBD2	-	TGTGCCAGTAGCCTGCGAGCGGGGGGGTCCTACAATGAGCAGTTCTTC	CASSLRAGGSYNEQFF
TRBJ1-6	TRBV20-1	-	-	TGCAGTGCTAGAGAGGGGACGGGTTCACCCCTCCACTTT	CSAREGTGSPLHF
TRBJ2-3	TRBV12-3/TRBV12-4	TRBD2	few	TGTGCCAGCAGCCTAGCGGGGGGGCTCACAGATACGCAGTATTTT	CASSLAGGLTDTQYF
TRBJ2-7	TRBV9	-	-	TGTGCCAGCAGCGGTGGTAGGGGCGGCGAGCAGTACTTC	CASSGGRGGEQYF
TRBJ2-2	TRBV5-5	-	-	TGTGCCAGCAGCTTGAGGGTATACACCGGGGAGCTGTTTTTT	CASSLRVYTGELFF
TRBJ2-2	TRBV9	-	many	TGTGCCAGCAGCTCATCCTCGGACAGCGGGGAGCTGTTTTTT	CASSSSSDSGELFF
TRBJ1-1	TRBV20-1	-	-	TGCAGTGCTAGCGATCCGGGACTGGGGAACACTGAAGCTTTCTTT	CSASDPGLGNTEAFF
TRBJ1-5	TRBV6-1	TRBD1	-	TGTGCCAGCAGGGCCGGGACAGGGAACAGTAATCAGCCCCAGCATTTT	CASRAGTGNSNQPQHF
TRBJ2-1	TRBV29-1	TRBD2	-	TGCAGCGTTGACCCGACTAGCGGGGGGCCGTCGCAGCAGTTCTTC	CSVDPTSGGPSQQFF
TRBJ2-7	TRBV9	TRBD1	-	TGTGCCAGCAGCGCGGGGACAGGAGGTTGGGAGCAGTACTTC	CASSAGTGGWEQYF
TRBJ2-7	TRBV7-6	-	few	TGTGCCAGCAGCACCACCCACAAACCAGGGTACGAGCAGTACTTC	CASSTTHKPGYEQYF
TRBJ1-2	TRBV12-3/TRBV12-4	-	-	TGTGCCAGCAGTTCCCCGCCCGGGGAGGACTATGGCTACACCTTC	CASSSPPGEDYGYTF